This TCR beta chain derives from a study of blood T cell repertoires in COVID-19. Background on the study: Sites across the United States, Italy and Spain contributed samples from acute and convalescent COVID-19. T cells, B-cell-depleted T cells, or PBMCs supplied cDNA or gDNA.

Authors' processing steps: Amplification of reference gene primers provided the estimated nucleated cell counts. Only in-frame clones appear in the TCRdb table, and some are missing; sequencing was by immunoSEQ multiplex PCR. V and J calls and clone size are as listed in that table; D and trimming were resolved from the DNA. The table records about 43,000 clones, around 87% of them present only once. CDR1 is MNHEY, CDR2 SVGAGI, per germline. The CDR3 consists of 11 residues. The trim removed 8 bases at V and 7 bases at J, leaving 5 bases unmatched. The sequencing sample was made of peripheral blood. This chain joins TRBV6-5 and TRBJ2-7; 7 nucleotides match TRBD2. The receptor was derived from a woman older than 75 with active COVID-19. The CDR3 DNA is TGTGCCAGCGGGAGGGTGTGGGAGCAGTACTTC. This translates into CASGRVWEQYF.